A single sample is the source of the 30 T cell receptor beta chains below, sequenced in a study of blood T cells in healthy people across ages. A second roughly 6 to 11 cycle PCR used barcoded and J-beta primers. One entry per CDR3 protein results from TCRdb running MiXCR on the 5' RACE reads. The sample includes approximately 810,000 distinct CDR3 sequences, more than 25% of them seen just once. Material for sequencing was blood. The origin of the receptors is a woman aged 80 or older in good health.

The gene calls are TRBV7-2 and TRBJ1-1; D is unresolved. V was shortened by 1 base and J by 4 bases, with 10 bases between the two germline ends. The CDR3 contains 14 residues. Germline assignment: CDR1 SGHTA and CDR2 FQGNSA. The CDR3 DNA follows: TGTGCCAGCAGCTTAGATGGGGTGAGCACTGAAGCTTTCTTT. It is translated as CASSLDGVSTEAFF. The whole variable domain, filled in from reference TRBV7-2 and TRBJ1-1, reads GAGVSQSPSNKVTEKGKDVELRCDPISGHTALYWYRQSLGQGLEFLIYFQGNSAPDKSGLPSDRFSAERTGGSVSTLTIQRTQQEDSAVYLCASSLDGVSTEAFFGQGTRLTVV.

This clonotype has ten or more counts. The rearrangement joins TRBV7-9 to TRBJ2-1; no firm D call. The V end was cut by 5 bases, the J end by 0 bases, with 11 bases between. The CDR3 has 15 amino acids. Germline V lookup: CDR1 SEHNR, CDR2 FQNEAQ (reference sequence). The CDR3 protein is CASSRLFSSYNEQFF. CDR3 DNA: TGTGCCAGCAGCCGCCTTTTCAGCTCCTACAATGAGCAGTTCTTC. The full variable domain, completed using reference TRBV7-9 and TRBJ2-1, is DTGVSQNPRHKITKRGQNVTFRCDPISEHNRLYWYRQTLGQGPEFLTYFQNEAQLEKSRLLSDRFSAERPKGSFSTLEIQRTEQGDSAMYLCASSRLFSSYNEQFFGPGTRLTVL.

This clonotype has a handful of counts. V gene TRBV4-2 combines with J gene TRBJ2-2, with TRBD1 matching 12 bases. CDR3 length: 17 amino acids. Germline values: CDR1 LGHNA, CDR2 YNFKEQ. V lost 4 bases and J lost 8; bases outside the gene matches: 11. The CDR3 coding sequence is TGTGCCAGCAGCCCAAACTTCGGGACAGGGGGCACAGGGGAGCTGTTTTTT. This codes for CASSPNFGTGGTGELFF.

CDR3 amino acids: CASSPWDEQFF. CDR3 coding DNA: TGCGCCAGCAGCCCCTGGGATGAGCAGTTCTTC. This chain links TRBV4-3 with TRBJ2-1, with no clear D. In germline, CDR1 is LGHNA, CDR2 YSLEER. Trimming shortened V by 4 bases and J by 8 bases, and 6 bases separated the two germline ends. CDR3 size: 11 residues.

The chain joins TRBV27 to TRBJ2-1; TRBD2 matches 13 bases. CDR3 length: 19 amino acids. V was clipped by 2 bases and J by 2 bases; unmatched bases: 9. Germline CDR1 is MNHEY and CDR2 is SMNVEV (reference sequence). The CDR3: CASSLGRLAGGKPYNEQFF. DNA of the CDR3: TGTGCCAGCAGTTTAGGTAGACTAGCGGGGGGAAAACCCTACAATGAGCAGTTCTTC.

This clonotype came up many times. J is TRBJ2-2 and V is TRBV20-1; 14 nucleotides match TRBD2. Germline V lookup: CDR1 DFQATT, CDR2 SNEGSKA (reference sequence). The junction had 14 bases not matched to a gene; V was cut back by 5 bases and J by 9 bases. The CDR3 has 17 amino acids. In DNA form, the CDR3 reads TGCAGTGCTGGAGGACTAGCGGGGGGTAATACCGGGCGGGAGCTGTTTTTT. This codes for CSAGGLAGGNTGRELFF.

The sample holds many counts of this clonotype. The chain joins TRBV7-2 to TRBJ2-1; 14 positions match TRBD2. The ends lost 3 bases at V and 4 bases at J; junction bases unmatched: 8. Germline CDR1 and CDR2: SGHTA and FQGNSA. The CDR3 totals 18 residues. DNA of the CDR3: TGTGCCAGCAGCTTTGGACTAGCGGGGGGCCGCCCGTACAATGAGCAGTTCTTC. Translation: CASSFGLAGGRPYNEQFF.

This clonotype was picked up a small number of times. V usage is TRBV5-6 and J usage is TRBJ2-7; D uncertain. The V and J ends lost 1 base and 3 bases respectively, with 8 bases between them. The CDR3 totals 13 residues. Germline CDR1 reads SGHDT; CDR2 reads YYEEEE. The DNA for the CDR3 is TGTGCCAGCAGCTTGCCGAAAGTCTACGAGCAGTACTTC. This codes for CASSLPKVYEQYF. Filled out from reference TRBV5-6 and TRBJ2-7, the complete variable domain reads DAGVTQSPTHLIKTRGQQVTLRCSPKSGHDTVSWYQQALGQGPQFIFQYYEEEERQRGNFPDRFSGHQFPNYSSELNVNALLLGDSALYLCASSLPKVYEQYFGPGTRLTVT.

This clonotype was recorded at least ten times. The rearrangement joins TRBV6-6 to TRBJ2-5; the match to TRBD1 covers 8 bases. CDR1 MNHNY and CDR2 SVGAGI come from the germline V gene (reference sequence). The CDR3 loop spans 14 amino acids. V was clipped by 5 bases and J by 5 bases; unmatched bases: 7. CDR3 residues: CASSTWTGWETQYF. CDR3 in DNA: TGTGCCAGCAGTACCTGGACAGGGTGGGAGACCCAGTACTTC.

This clonotype was observed many times. This chain links TRBV4-3 with TRBJ2-3; 9 nucleotides align to TRBD2. The CDR3 has 15 amino acids. The trim removed 3 bases at V and 5 bases at J, leaving 6 bases unmatched. In germline, CDR1 is LGHNA, CDR2 YSLEER. The CDR3 region has the DNA TGCGCCAGCAGCCAGGGCGGGGGGGCCTTAGATACGCAGTATTTT. It specifies CASSQGGGALDTQYF.

The V and J genes are TRBV29-1 and TRBJ2-5; maybe TRBD1 (6 bases). CDR3 length: 14 residues. V was pared by 6 bases and J by 4 bases, with 18 bases between. CDR1 is SQVTM, CDR2 ANQGSEA, per germline. The CDR3 protein is CSVATGFGGETQYF. CDR3 nucleotide sequence: TGCAGCGTGGCTACAGGGTTCGGAGGAGAGACCCAGTACTTC. Using reference TRBV29-1 and TRBJ2-5 for the parts outside the CDR3, the full variable domain is SAVISQKPSRDICQRGTSLTIQCQVDSQVTMMFWYRQQPGQSLTLIATANQGSEATYESGFVIDKFPISRPNLTFSTLTVSNMSPEDSSIYLCSVATGFGGETQYFGPGTRLLVL.

This clonotype was observed a few times. The chain has TRBV9 and TRBJ1-1; the D is unclear. The V and J ends lost 0 bases and 9 bases respectively, with 9 bases between them. The CDR3 totals 12 residues. Germline-derived CDR1 and CDR2 are SGDLS and YYNGEE. The CDR3 protein is CASSVGSAKAFF. The CDR3 nucleotides are TGTGCCAGCAGCGTAGGTTCTGCCAAAGCTTTCTTT. Variable domain in full (rest from reference TRBV9 and TRBJ1-1): DSGVTQTPKHLITATGQRVTLRCSPRSGDLSVYWYQQSLDQGLQFLIQYYNGEERAKGNILERFSAQQFPDLHSELNLSSLELGDSALYFCASSVGSAKAFFGQGTRLTVV.

This clonotype has a handful of counts. The chain employs TRBV7-2 and TRBJ2-2; 7 nucleotides agree with TRBD2. The CDR3 extends over 18 amino acids. Losses at the gene ends were 5 bases for V and 7 bases for J; bases not matched to a gene: 19. Germline V gene data show CDR1 as SGHTA and CDR2 as FQGNSA. DNA of the CDR3: TGTGCCAGCAGCCCCCACCCTTCCGGGACTACCCTCGGCGGGGAGCTGTTTTTT. Amino acid sequence: CASSPHPSGTTLGGELFF.

This clonotype was recorded at least ten times. The chain joins TRBV9 to TRBJ2-5; no clear D gene. Germline V gives CDR1 SGDLS, CDR2 YYNGEE. Trimming cost V 0 bases and J 1 base, with 7 bases left between them. The CDR3 totals 14 residues. The CDR3 is CASSVGNSQETQYF. CDR3 DNA: TGTGCCAGCAGCGTAGGAAACAGCCAAGAGACCCAGTACTTC.

This clonotype was seen repeatedly, ten times or more. This chain uses TRBV29-1 with TRBJ2-5; D might be TRBD1 (6 bases). Germline values: CDR1 SQVTM, CDR2 ANQGSEA. The CDR3 runs 12 residues. Trimming removed 3 bases at V and 4 bases at J, with 9 bases between. In DNA form, the CDR3 reads TGCAGCGTTGACAGGGGTCGAGAGACCCAGTACTTC. Translated: CSVDRGRETQYF.

The chain couples TRBV2 to TRBJ2-3, with TRBD2 identical over 11 bases. The CDR3 consists of 20 residues. CDR1 is SNHLY and CDR2 is FYNNEI in the germline V gene. V shed 7 bases and J 0 bases; nucleotides not matched to a gene: 18. The CDR3 coding sequence is TGTGCCAGCACAGAACGATGGACTAGCGGGCGAACGGGGAGCACAGATACGCAGTATTTT. As protein: CASTERWTSGRTGSTDTQYF. Looking up the rest from reference TRBV2 and TRBJ2-3 gives the full variable domain: EPEVTQTPSHQVTQMGQEVILRCVPISNHLYFYWYRQILGQKVEFLVSFYNNEISEKSEIFDDQFSVERPDGSNFTLKIRSTKLEDSAMYFCASTERWTSGRTGSTDTQYFGPGTRLTVL.

In this sample, this clonotype turned up many times. The chain employs TRBV6-6 and TRBJ2-7; TRBD1 aligns across 8 bases. Germline trimming cut 5 bases from V and 3 bases from J; bases unmatched to any gene: 9. Germline CDR1 MNHNY, CDR2 SVGAGI (reference sequence). The CDR3 loop spans 15 amino acids. The CDR3 region is CASSRPTGANYEQYF. CDR3 in DNA: TGTGCCAGCAGTCGCCCGACAGGGGCCAACTACGAGCAGTACTTC.

J is TRBJ2-7 and V is TRBV5-1; D is undetermined. V lost 0 bases to trimming and J lost 4 bases, with 11 bases between them. CDR3 length equals 14 residues. From germline, CDR1 is SGHRS and CDR2 YFSETQ. The CDR3 DNA is TGCGCCAGCAGCTTGGATCCCCAAGGGTACGAGCAGTACTTC. Translated, it gives CASSLDPQGYEQYF.

The rearrangement joins TRBV6-1 to TRBJ1-1; 9 positions agree with TRBD1. The CDR3 covers 15 residues. V lost 7 bases to trimming and J lost 0 bases; unmatched junction nucleotides: 6. CDR1 is MNHNS, CDR2 SASEGT, per germline. The CDR3, as DNA: TGTGCCAGCAACCGGGGACAGGGCCTGAACACTGAAGCTTTCTTT. Its protein product is CASNRGQGLNTEAFF.

This clonotype was observed at least ten times. Possible read error: a much larger clone is one base away. This chain uses TRBV7-2 with TRBJ2-5, with TRBD1 matching over 9 bases. CDR1 is SGHTA, CDR2 FQGNSA, per germline. This CDR3 has 13 amino acids. Trimming at V came to 6 bases and at J to 11 bases, leaving 10 bases not matched to a gene. Written as DNA, the CDR3 is TGTGCCAGCAGTCAACAGGGGGCGGGTGAGCAGTACTTC. Translating gives CASSQQGAGEQYF. The entire variable domain, with the rest obtained from reference TRBV7-2 and TRBJ2-5, is as follows: GAGVSQSPSNKVTEKGKDVELRCDPISGHTALYWYRQSLGQGLEFLIYFQGNSAPDKSGLPSDRFSAERTGGSVSTLTIQRTQQEDSAVYLCASSQQGAGEQYFGPGTRLLVL.

The J gene is TRBJ2-7, the V gene TRBV7-2; 8 bases match TRBD2. The trim removed 5 bases at V and 7 bases at J, leaving 13 bases unmatched. The CDR3 runs 15 residues. CDR1 is SGHTA and CDR2 is FQGNSA in the germline V gene. CDR3 nucleotide sequence: TGTGCCAGCAGCGGAGGACTAGCTGCTTCTACGGAGCAGTACTTC. Translation: CASSGGLAASTEQYF.

The V call is TRBV6-6, the J call TRBJ2-3, with D perhaps being TRBD1 or TRBD2 (5 bases each). CDR3 size: 15 residues. Trimming left V 2 bases short and J 3 bases short, with 12 bases between. Germline values: CDR1 MNHNY, CDR2 SVGAGI (reference sequence). CDR3 amino acids: CASSYITWGTDTQYF. The CDR3, as DNA: TGTGCCAGCAGTTACATCACGTGGGGGACAGATACGCAGTATTTT.

V and J are TRBV7-2 and TRBJ2-2; D is unclear. V gave up 4 bases and J gave up 6 bases, with 9 bases separating them. In germline, CDR1 is SGHTA, CDR2 FQGNSA. There are 13 residues in the CDR3. The CDR3: CASSSGRAGELFF. CDR3 coding DNA: TGTGCCAGCAGCTCCGGACGAGCCGGGGAGCTGTTTTTT.

This clonotype was observed a few times. The genes are TRBV5-6 and TRBJ1-2; D gene unclear. The CDR3 has 15 residues. The germline V gene has CDR1 SGHDT and CDR2 YYEEEE. With 0 bases removed from V and 0 bases from J, the gap between germline ends came to 9 bases. The DNA of the CDR3 is TGTGCCAGCAGCTTGGAGCAGCGAACTAACTATGGCTACACCTTC. It translates to CASSLEQRTNYGYTF.

This CDR3 is CASSLAEGAGSPLHF. The CDR3 DNA is TGTGCCAGCAGTTTAGCTGAGGGGGCAGGTTCACCCCTCCACTTT. V is TRBV12-3 or TRBV12-4 and J is TRBJ1-6; TRBD1 matches at 7 bases. The CDR3 extends over 15 amino acids. J gave up 9 bases and V 0 bases, and 5 bases lay outside the gene matches.

The chain employs TRBV7-2 and TRBJ2-7; 11 bases are shared with TRBD2. The CDR3 totals 14 residues. Germline CDR1 is SGHTA and CDR2 is FQGNSA. J gave up 7 bases and V 7 bases, and 9 bases lay outside the gene matches. The CDR3 region is CASKQTSGGWEQYF. DNA for the CDR3: TGTGCCAGCAAGCAAACTAGCGGGGGTTGGGAGCAGTACTTC.

This clonotype was seen repeatedly, ten times or more. The J gene is TRBJ2-4, the V gene TRBV7-2; TRBD2 matches 12 bases. This CDR3 region has 18 residues. Per germline, CDR1 SGHTA and CDR2 FQGNSA. Unmatched junction bases numbered 14, after V lost 5 bases and J lost 6 bases. The CDR3 reads CASSPNVLAGGRRNIQYF. For the CDR3, the DNA is TGTGCCAGCAGCCCAAACGTTCTAGCGGGGGGGCGGCGAAACATTCAGTACTTC.

This clonotype was seen only a few times. The chain links TRBV12-3 or TRBV12-4 to TRBJ1-1; D is ambiguous. CDR3 length: 18 amino acids. Trimming left V 3 bases short and J 0 bases short, with 20 bases between. The CDR3 loop is CASSFPGWSARLNTEAFF. In nucleotides, the CDR3 is TGTGCCAGCAGTTTTCCTGGCTGGTCCGCCAGGCTGAACACTGAAGCTTTCTTT.

This clonotype came up a few times. Just one base apart from a much larger clone, this may be a read error. The V and J genes are TRBV12-3 or TRBV12-4 and TRBJ2-3; 11 bases map to TRBD2. The CDR3 runs 16 residues. The CDR3: CASSLRLAGLTDMQYF. DNA for the CDR3: TGTGCCAGCAGTTTAAGACTAGCGGGGCTAACAGATATGCAGTATTTT.

This clonotype was observed many times. The chain links TRBV6-2 or TRBV6-3 to TRBJ2-7; 7 nucleotides align to TRBD1. CDR1 and CDR2 (germline): MNHEY, SVGEGT. V lost 8 bases and J lost 6; bases outside the gene matches: 10. CDR3 length: 13 amino acids. Here the CDR3 reads CASRFDRASEQYF. The CDR3 DNA sequence: TGTGCCAGCCGTTTCGACAGGGCCTCCGAGCAGTACTTC.